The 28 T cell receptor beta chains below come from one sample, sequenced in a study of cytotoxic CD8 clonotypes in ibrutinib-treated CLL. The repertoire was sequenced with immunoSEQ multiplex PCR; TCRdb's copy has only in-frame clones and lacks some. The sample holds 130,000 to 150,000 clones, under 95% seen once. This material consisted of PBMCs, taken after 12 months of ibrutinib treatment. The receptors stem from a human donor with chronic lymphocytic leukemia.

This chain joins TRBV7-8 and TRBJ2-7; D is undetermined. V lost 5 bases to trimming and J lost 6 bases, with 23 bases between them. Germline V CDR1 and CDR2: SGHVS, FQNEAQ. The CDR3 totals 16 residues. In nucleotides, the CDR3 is TGTGCCAGCAGCCCCTCGGGTGGCAGCCCACGGTCCGAGCAGTACTTC. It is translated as CASSPSGGSPRSEQYF.

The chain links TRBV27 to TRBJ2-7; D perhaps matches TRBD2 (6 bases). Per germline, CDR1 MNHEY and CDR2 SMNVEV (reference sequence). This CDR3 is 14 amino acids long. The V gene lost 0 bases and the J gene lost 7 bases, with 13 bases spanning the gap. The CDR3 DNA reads TGTGCCAGCAGTTTATCGGGCAGGAGCGGGGAGCAGTACTTC. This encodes CASSLSGRSGEQYF.

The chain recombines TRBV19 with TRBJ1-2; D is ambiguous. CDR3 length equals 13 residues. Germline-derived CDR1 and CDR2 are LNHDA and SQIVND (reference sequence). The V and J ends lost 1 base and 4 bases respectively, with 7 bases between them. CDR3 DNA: TGTGCCAGTAGTATAGTACCAGTCTATGGCTACACCTTC. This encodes CASSIVPVYGYTF.

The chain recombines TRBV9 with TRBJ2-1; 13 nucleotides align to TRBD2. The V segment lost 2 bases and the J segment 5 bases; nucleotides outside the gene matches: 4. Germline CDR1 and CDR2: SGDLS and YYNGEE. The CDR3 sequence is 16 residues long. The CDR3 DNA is TGTGCCAGCAGCGTCGGGACTAGCGGGATGGACAATGAGCAGTTCTTC. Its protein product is CASSVGTSGMDNEQFF. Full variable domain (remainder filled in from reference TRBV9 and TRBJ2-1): DSGVTQTPKHLITATGQRVTLRCSPRSGDLSVYWYQQSLDQGLQFLIQYYNGEERAKGNILERFSAQQFPDLHSELNLSSLELGDSALYFCASSVGTSGMDNEQFFGPGTRLTVL.

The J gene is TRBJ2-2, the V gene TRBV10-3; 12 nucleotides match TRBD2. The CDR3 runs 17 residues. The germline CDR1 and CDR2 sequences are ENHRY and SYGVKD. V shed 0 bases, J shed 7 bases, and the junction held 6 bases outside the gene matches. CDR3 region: CAISESRLAGEGGELFF. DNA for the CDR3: TGTGCCATCAGTGAGTCCCGACTAGCGGGAGAGGGCGGGGAGCTGTTTTTT.

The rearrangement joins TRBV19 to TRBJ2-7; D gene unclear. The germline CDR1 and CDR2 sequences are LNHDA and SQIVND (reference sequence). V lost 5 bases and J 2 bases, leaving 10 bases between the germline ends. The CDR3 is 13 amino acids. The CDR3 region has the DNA TGTGCCAGTAGTTGGCTTGGCGCCTACGAGCAGTACTTC. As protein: CASSWLGAYEQYF.

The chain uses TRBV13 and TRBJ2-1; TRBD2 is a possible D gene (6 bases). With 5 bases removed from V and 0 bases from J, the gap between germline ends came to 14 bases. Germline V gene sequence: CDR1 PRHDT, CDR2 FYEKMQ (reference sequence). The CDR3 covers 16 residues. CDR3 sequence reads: CASSRAGPLSYNEQFF. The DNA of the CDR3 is TGTGCCAGCAGCCGGGCGGGGCCCCTCTCCTACAATGAGCAGTTCTTC.

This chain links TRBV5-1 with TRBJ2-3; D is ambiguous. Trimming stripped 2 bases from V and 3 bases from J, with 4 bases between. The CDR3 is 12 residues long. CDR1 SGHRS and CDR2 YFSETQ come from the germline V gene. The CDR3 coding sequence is TGCGCCAGCAGCTTAACTACAGATACGCAGTATTTT. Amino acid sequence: CASSLTTDTQYF.

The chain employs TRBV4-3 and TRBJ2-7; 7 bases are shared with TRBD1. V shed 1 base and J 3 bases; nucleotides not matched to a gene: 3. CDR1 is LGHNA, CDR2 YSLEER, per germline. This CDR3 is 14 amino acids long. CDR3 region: CASSQGTGHYEQYF. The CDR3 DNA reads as TGCGCCAGCAGCCAAGGGACAGGCCACTACGAGCAGTACTTC.

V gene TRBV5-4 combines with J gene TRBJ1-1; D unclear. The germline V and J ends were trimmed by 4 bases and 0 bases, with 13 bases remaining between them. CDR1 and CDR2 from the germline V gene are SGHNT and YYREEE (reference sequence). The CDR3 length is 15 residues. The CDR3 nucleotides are TGTGCCAGCAGCCGATCCAATACACTGAACACTGAAGCTTTCTTT. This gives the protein CASSRSNTLNTEAFF.

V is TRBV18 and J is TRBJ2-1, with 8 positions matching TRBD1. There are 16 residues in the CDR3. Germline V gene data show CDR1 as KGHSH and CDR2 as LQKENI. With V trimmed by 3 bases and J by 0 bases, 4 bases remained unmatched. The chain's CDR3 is CASSPGQASSYNEQFF. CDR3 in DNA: TGTGCCAGCTCACCGGGACAGGCAAGCTCCTACAATGAGCAGTTCTTC.

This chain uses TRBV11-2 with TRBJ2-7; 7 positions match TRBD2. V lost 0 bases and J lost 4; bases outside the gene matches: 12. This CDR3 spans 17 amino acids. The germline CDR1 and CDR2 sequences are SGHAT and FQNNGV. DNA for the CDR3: TGTGCCAGCAGCTTAGATACCACGGCTAGCGGACCTTACGAGCAGTACTTC. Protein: CASSLDTTASGPYEQYF.

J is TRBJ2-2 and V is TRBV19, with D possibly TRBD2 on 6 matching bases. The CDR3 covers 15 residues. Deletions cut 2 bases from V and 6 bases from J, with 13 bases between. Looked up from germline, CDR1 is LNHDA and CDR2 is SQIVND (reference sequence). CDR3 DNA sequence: TGTGCCAGTAGTATAATGGGACTCTTACCCGGGGAGCTGTTTTTT. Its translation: CASSIMGLLPGELFF.

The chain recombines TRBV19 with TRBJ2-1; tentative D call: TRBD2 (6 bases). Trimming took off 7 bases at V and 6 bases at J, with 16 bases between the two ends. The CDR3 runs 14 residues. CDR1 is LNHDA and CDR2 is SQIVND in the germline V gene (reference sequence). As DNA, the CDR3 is TGTGCCAGTATTGGGTGGGACTCACCCAATGAGCAGTTCTTC. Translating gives CASIGWDSPNEQFF.

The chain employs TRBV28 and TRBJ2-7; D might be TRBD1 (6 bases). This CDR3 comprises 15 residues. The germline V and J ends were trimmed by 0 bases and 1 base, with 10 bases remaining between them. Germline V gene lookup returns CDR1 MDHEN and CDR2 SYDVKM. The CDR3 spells CASSLWAGASYEQYF. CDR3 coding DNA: TGTGCCAGCAGTTTATGGGCAGGGGCGTCCTACGAGCAGTACTTC. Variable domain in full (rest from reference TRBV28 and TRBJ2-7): DVKVTQSSRYLVKRTGEKVFLECVQDMDHENMFWYRQDPGLGLRLIYFSYDVKMKEKGDIPEGYSVSREKKERFSLILESASTNQTSMYLCASSLWAGASYEQYFGPGTRLTVT.

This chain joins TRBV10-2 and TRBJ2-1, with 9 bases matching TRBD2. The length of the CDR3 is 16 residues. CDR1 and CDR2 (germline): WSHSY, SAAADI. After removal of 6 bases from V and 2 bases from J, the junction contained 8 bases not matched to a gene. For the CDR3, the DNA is TGCGCCAGCAGACTAGCGGGTACTGGGACCTACAATGAGCAGTTCTTC. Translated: CASRLAGTGTYNEQFF.

CDR3 DNA sequence: TGTGCCAGCAGCGTAAGGCCGGCACCTACGTTTGAGCAGTACTTC. Its translation: CASSVRPAPTFEQYF. The genes are TRBV9 and TRBJ2-7; unclear D gene. Looked up from germline, CDR1 is SGDLS and CDR2 is YYNGEE. Trimming took 1 base from V and 7 from J, leaving 18 bases between them. The CDR3 contains 15 residues.

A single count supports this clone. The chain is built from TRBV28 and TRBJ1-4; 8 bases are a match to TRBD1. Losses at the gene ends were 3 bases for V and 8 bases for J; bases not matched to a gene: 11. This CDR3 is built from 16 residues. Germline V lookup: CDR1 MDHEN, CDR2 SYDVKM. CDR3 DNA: TGTGCCAGCAGTTTGCGTCAGGGGGCGCTTGGAGAAAAACTGTTTTTT. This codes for CASSLRQGALGEKLFF.

CDR3 residues: CASSPGIGLDYEQYF. CDR3 bases: TGTGCCAGCTCACCGGGTATAGGACTAGACTACGAGCAGTACTTC. The chain carries TRBV18 and TRBJ2-7; TRBD2 matches 7 bases. Germline V gene data show CDR1 as KGHSH and CDR2 as LQKENI. Germline trimming cut 3 bases from V and 3 bases from J; bases unmatched to any gene: 8. This CDR3 spans 15 amino acids.

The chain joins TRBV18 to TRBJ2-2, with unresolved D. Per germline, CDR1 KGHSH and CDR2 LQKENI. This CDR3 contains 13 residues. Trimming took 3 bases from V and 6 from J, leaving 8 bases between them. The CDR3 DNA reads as TGTGCCAGCTCACCTCCAAGCTCCGGGGAGCTGTTTTTT. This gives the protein CASSPPSSGELFF.

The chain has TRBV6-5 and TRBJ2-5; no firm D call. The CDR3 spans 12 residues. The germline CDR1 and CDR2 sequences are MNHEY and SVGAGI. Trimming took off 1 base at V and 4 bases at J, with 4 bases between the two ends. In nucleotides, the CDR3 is TGTGCCAGCAGTTACTTCCGAGAGACCCAGTACTTC. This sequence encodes CASSYFRETQYF.

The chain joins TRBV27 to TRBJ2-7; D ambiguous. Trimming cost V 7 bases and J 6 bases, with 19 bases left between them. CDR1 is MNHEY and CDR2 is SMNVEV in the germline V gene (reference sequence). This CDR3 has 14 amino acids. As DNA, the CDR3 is TGTGCCAGCACCCGAAAAACGCCAGACGCCGAGCAGTACTTC. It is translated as CASTRKTPDAEQYF.

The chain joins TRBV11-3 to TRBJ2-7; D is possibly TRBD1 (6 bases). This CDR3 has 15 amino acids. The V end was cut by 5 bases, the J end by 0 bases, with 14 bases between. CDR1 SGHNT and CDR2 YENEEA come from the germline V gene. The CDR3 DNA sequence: TGTGCCAGCAGCCCGGGACACAAGATCTCCTACGAGCAGTACTTC. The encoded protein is CASSPGHKISYEQYF. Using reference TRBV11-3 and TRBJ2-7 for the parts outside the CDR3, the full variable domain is EAGVVQSPRYKIIEKKQPVAFWCNPISGHNTLYWYLQNLGQGPELLIRYENEEAVDDSQLPKDRFSAERLKGVDSTLKIQPAELGDSAVYLCASSPGHKISYEQYFGPGTRLTVT.

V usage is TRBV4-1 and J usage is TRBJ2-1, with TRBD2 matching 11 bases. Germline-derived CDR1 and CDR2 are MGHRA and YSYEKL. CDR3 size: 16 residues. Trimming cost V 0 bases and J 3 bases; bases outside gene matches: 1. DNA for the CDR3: TGCGCCAGCAGCCAAGAAGGACTAGCGGGCTACAATGAGCAGTTCTTC. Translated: CASSQEGLAGYNEQFF.

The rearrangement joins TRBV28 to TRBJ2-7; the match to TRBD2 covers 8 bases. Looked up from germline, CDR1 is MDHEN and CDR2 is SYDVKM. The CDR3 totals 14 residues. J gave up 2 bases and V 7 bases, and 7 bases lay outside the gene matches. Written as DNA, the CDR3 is TGTGCCAGCACAACAGCGGGGGCCCCCTACGAGCAGTACTTC. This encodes CASTTAGAPYEQYF.

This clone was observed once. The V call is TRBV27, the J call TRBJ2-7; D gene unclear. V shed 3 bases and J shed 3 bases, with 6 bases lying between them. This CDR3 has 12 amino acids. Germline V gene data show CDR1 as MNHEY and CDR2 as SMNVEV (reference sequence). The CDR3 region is CASSFKGYEQYF. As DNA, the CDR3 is TGTGCCAGCAGTTTTAAGGGCTACGAGCAGTACTTC.

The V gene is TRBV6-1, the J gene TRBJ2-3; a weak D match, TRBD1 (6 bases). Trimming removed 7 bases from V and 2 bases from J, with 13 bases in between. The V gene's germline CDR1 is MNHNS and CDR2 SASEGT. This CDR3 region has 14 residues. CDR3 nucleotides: TGTGCCAGCACTTTACAGGGATACACAGATACGCAGTATTTT. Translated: CASTLQGYTDTQYF.

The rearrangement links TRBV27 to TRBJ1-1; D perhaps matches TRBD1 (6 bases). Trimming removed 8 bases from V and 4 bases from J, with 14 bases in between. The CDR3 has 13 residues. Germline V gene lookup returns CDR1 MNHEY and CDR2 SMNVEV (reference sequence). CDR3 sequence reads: CASETTRGTEAFF. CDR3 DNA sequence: TGTGCCAGCGAAACGACCAGGGGCACTGAAGCTTTCTTT.